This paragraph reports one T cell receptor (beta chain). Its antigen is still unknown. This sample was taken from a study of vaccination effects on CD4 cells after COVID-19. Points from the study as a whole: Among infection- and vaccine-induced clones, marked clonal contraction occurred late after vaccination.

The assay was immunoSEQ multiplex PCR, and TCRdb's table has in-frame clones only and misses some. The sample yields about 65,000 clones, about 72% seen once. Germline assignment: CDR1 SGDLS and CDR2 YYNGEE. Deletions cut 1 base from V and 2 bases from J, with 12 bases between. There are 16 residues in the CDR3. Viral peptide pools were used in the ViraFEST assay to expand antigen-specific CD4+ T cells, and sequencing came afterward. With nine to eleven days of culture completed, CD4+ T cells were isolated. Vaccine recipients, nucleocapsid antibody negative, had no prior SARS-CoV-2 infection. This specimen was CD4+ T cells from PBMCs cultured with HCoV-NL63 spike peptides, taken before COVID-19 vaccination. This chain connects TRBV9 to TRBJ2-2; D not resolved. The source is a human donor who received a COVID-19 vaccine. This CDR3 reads CASSVSGRSNTGELFF. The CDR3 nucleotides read TGTGCCAGCAGCGTATCAGGACGGAGTAACACCGGGGAGCTGTTTTTT.